This TCR beta chain was captured by sequencing in a study of blood T cell repertoires in COVID-19. Study as a whole: Samples representing acute and convalescent COVID-19 were sourced from the United States, Italy and Spain.

CDR1 and CDR2 (germline): GTSNPN, SVGIG (reference sequence). The CDR3 length is 13 residues. The J segment lost 1 base and the V segment lost 5 bases, leaving 2 bases of the junction unmatched. Enrolment of Seattle patients took place during active infection, and they were followed longitudinally. As processed by the authors: Reference gene primer amplification gave nucleated cell count estimates. Assay used: immunoSEQ multiplex PCR; TCRdb lists only in-frame clones, some missing. V and J calls and clone size are as listed in that table; D and trimming were resolved from the DNA. The sample holds some 62,000 clones, around 80% seen once. This clone was counted once.

V is TRBV30 and J is TRBJ2-3, with 8 bases that match TRBD2. The clonotype originates from a man aged 55 to 70 with COVID-19, enrolled during active disease. What was sequenced was peripheral blood. The CDR3 sequence is CAWVRGGTDTQYF. For the CDR3, the DNA is TGTGCCTGGGTGCGGGGGGGCACAGATACGCAGTATTTT.